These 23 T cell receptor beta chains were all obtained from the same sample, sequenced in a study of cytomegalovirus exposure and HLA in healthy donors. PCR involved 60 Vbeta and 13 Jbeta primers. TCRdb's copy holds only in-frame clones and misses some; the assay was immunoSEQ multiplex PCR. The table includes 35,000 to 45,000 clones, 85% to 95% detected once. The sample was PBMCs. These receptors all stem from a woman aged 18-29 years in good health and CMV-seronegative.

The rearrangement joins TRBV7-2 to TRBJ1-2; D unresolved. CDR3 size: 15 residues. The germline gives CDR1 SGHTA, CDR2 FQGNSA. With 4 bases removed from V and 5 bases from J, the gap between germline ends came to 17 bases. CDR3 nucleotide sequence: TGTGCCAGCAGCTCCGGGAAAGGCCCGGCGTATGGCTACACCTTC. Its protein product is CASSSGKGPAYGYTF.

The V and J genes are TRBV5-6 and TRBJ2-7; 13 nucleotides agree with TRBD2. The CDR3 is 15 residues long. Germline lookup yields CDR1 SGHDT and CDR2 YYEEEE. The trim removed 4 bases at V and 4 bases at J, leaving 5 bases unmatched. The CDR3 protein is CASSRLAGGLYEQYF. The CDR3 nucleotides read TGTGCCAGCAGCAGACTAGCGGGAGGTCTTTACGAGCAGTACTTC.

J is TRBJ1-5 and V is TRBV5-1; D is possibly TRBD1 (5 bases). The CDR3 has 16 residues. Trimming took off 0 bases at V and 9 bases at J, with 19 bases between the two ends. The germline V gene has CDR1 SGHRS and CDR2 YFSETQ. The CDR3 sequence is CASSLVVGGGVRPQHF. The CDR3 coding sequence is TGCGCCAGCAGCTTGGTCGTGGGGGGGGGAGTCAGGCCCCAGCATTTT.

CDR3 in amino acids: CASSLGQGLSTDTQYF. CDR3 nucleotides: TGCGCCAGCAGCTTGGGACAGGGCCTCTCAACAGATACGCAGTATTTT. The genes are TRBV5-1 and TRBJ2-3; 7 bases are shared with TRBD1. The CDR3 consists of 16 residues. Trimming cost V 0 bases and J 3 bases; bases outside gene matches: 7. Germline V gene data show CDR1 as SGHRS and CDR2 as YFSETQ.

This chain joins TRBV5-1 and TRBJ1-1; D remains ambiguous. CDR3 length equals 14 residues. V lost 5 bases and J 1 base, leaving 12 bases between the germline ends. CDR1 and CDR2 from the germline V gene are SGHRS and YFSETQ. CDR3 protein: CASSEEDWNTEAFF. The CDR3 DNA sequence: TGCGCCAGCAGTGAGGAAGATTGGAACACTGAAGCTTTCTTT.

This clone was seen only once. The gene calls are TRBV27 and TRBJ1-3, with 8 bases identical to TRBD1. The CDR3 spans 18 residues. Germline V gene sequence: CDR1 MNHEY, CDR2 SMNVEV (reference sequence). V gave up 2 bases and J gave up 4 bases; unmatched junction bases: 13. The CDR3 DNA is TGTGCCAGCAGTTTACGAGGGGTGACAGGGGCATCAGGAAACACCATATATTTT. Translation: CASSLRGVTGASGNTIYF.

CDR3 protein: CASSQAGGISYEQYF. The CDR3 DNA reads as TGTGCCAGCAGCCAAGCCGGGGGGATCTCCTACGAGCAGTACTTC. The chain joins TRBV7-2 to TRBJ2-7, with 7 bases lining up with TRBD2. The CDR3 has 15 amino acids. The germline V gene has CDR1 SGHTA and CDR2 FQGNSA. With V trimmed by 5 bases and J by 0 bases, 7 bases remained unmatched.

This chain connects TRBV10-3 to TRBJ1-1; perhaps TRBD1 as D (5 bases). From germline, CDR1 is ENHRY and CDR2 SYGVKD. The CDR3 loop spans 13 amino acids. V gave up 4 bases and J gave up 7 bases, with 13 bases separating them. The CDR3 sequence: CAISVGGAGEAFF. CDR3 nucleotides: TGTGCCATCAGTGTGGGAGGGGCTGGTGAAGCTTTCTTT.

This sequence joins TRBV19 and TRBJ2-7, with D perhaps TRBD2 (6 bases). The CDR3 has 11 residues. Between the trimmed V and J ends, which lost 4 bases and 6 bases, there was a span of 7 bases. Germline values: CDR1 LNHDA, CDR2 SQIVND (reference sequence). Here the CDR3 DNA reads TGTGCCAGTAGTACTAGCGTCGAGCAGTACTTC. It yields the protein CASSTSVEQYF. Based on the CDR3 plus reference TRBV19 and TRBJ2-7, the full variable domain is DGGITQSPKYLFRKEGQNVTLSCEQNLNHDAMYWYRQDPGQGLRLIYYSQIVNDFQKGDIAEGYSVSREKKESFPLTVTSAQKNPTAFYLCASSTSVEQYFGPGTRLTVT.

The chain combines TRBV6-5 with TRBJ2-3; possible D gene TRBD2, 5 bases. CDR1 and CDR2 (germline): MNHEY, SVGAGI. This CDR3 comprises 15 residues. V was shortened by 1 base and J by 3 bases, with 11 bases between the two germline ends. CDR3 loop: CASSYFSRGTDTQYF. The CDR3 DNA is TGTGCCAGCAGTTACTTCTCTCGGGGAACAGATACGCAGTATTTT.

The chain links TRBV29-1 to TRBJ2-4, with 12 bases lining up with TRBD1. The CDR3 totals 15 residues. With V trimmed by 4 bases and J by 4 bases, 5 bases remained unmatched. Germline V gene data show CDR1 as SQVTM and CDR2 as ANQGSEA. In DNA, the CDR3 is TGCAGCGTTGGCAGGGGACAGGGGGCGAAAAACATTCAGTACTTC. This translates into CSVGRGQGAKNIQYF. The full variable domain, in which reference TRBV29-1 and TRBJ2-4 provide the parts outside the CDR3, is SAVISQKPSRDICQRGTSLTIQCQVDSQVTMMFWYRQQPGQSLTLIATANQGSEATYESGFVIDKFPISRPNLTFSTLTVSNMSPEDSSIYLCSVGRGQGAKNIQYFGAGTRLSVL.

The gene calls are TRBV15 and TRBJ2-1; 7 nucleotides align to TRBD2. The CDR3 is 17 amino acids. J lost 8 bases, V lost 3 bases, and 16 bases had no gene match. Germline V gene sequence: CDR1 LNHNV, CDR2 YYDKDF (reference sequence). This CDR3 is CATSRDLSGEKIYEQFF. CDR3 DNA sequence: TGTGCCACCAGCAGGGACCTAAGCGGGGAAAAAATCTATGAGCAGTTCTTC. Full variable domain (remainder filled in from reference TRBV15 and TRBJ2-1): DAMVIQNPRYQVTQFGKPVTLSCSQTLNHNVMYWYQQKSSQAPKLLFHYYDKDFNNEADTPDNFQSRRPNTSFCFLDIRSPGLGDTAMYLCATSRDLSGEKIYEQFFGPGTRLTVL.

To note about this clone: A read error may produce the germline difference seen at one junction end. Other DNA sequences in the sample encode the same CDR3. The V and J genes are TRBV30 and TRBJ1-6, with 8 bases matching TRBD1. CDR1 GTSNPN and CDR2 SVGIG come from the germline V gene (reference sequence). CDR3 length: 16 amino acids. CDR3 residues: CAWSDRRQGLNSPLHF. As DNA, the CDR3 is TGTGCCTGGAGTGATCGGCGACAGGGGCTGAATTCCCCCCTCCACTTT.

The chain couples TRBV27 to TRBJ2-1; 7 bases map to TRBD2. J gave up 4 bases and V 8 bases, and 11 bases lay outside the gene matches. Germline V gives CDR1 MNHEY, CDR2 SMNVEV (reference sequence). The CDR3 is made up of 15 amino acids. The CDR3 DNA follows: TGTGCCAGCGCAGCGGGGTCGGGGGTGTACAATGAGCAGTTCTTC. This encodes CASAAGSGVYNEQFF.

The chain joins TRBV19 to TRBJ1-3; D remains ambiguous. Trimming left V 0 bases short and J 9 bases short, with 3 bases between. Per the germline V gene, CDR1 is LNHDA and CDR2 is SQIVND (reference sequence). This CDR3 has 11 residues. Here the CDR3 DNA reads TGTGCCAGTAGTATAGACGGCACCATATATTTT. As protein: CASSIDGTIYF. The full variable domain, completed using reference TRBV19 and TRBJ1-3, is DGGITQSPKYLFRKEGQNVTLSCEQNLNHDAMYWYRQDPGQGLRLIYYSQIVNDFQKGDIAEGYSVSREKKESFPLTVTSAQKNPTAFYLCASSIDGTIYFGEGSWLTVV.

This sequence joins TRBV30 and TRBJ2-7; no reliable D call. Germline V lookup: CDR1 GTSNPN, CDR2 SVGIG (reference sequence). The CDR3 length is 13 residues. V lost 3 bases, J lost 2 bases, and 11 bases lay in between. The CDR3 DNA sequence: TGTGCCTGGAGCGCGGATCGCACCTACGAGCAGTACTTC. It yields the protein CAWSADRTYEQYF.

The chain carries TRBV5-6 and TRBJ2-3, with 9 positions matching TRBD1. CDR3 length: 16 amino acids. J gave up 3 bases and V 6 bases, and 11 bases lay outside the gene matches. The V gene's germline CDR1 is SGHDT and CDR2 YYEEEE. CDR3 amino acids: CASKDRGPVGTDTQYF. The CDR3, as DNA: TGTGCCAGCAAGGACAGGGGACCCGTAGGAACAGATACGCAGTATTTT.

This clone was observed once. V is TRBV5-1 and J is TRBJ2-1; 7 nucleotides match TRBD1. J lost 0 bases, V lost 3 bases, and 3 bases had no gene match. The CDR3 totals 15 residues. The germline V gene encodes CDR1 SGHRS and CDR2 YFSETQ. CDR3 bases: TGCGCCAGCAGCTCACAGGGGAGCTCCTACAATGAGCAGTTCTTC. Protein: CASSSQGSSYNEQFF. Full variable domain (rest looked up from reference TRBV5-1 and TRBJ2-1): KAGVTQTPRYLIKTRGQQVTLSCSPISGHRSVSWYQQTPGQGLQFLFEYFSETQRNKGNFPGRFSGRQFSNSRSEMNVSTLELGDSALYLCASSSQGSSYNEQFFGPGTRLTVL.

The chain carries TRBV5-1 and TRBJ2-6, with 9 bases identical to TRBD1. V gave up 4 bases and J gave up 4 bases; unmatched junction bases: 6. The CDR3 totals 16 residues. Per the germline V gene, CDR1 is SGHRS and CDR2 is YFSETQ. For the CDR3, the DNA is TGCGCCAGCAGCGGCGGGACAGGGTACGGGGCCAACGTCCTGACTTTC. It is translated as CASSGGTGYGANVLTF. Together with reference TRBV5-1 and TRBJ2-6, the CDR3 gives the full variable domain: KAGVTQTPRYLIKTRGQQVTLSCSPISGHRSVSWYQQTPGQGLQFLFEYFSETQRNKGNFPGRFSGRQFSNSRSEMNVSTLELGDSALYLCASSGGTGYGANVLTFGAGSRLTVL.

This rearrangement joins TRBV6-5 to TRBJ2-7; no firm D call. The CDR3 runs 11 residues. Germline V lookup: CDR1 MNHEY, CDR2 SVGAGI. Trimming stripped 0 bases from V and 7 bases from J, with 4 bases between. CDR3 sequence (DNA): TGTGCCAGCAGTTACTCCCAGGAGCAGTACTTC. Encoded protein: CASSYSQEQYF.

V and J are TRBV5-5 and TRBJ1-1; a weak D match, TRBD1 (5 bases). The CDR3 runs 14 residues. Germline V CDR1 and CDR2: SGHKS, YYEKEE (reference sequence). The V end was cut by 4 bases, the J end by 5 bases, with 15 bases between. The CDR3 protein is CASSPRGQLTEAFF. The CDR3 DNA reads TGTGCCAGCAGCCCTAGAGGACAATTAACTGAAGCTTTCTTT.

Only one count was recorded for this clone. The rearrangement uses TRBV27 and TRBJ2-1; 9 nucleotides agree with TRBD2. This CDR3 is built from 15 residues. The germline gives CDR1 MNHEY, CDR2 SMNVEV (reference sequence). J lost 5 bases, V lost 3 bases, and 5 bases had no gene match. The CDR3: CASSFRRGGNNEQFF. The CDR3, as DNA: TGTGCCAGCAGTTTTAGGCGGGGGGGTAACAATGAGCAGTTCTTC.

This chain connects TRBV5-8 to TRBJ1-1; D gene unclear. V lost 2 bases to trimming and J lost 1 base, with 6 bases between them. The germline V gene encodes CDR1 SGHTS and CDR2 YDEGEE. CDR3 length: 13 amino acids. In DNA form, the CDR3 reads TGTGCCAGCAGCTTCTCAGGGAACACTGAAGCTTTCTTT. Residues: CASSFSGNTEAFF.